The 10 T cell receptor beta chains below all came from one sample that was sequenced in a study of blood T cells in healthy people across ages. The authors ran a second PCR of roughly 6 to 11 cycles using a sample-barcoded 5' primer and a J-beta primer mix. TCRdb re-called the 5' RACE reads with MiXCR, one entry per CDR3 protein. Of about 540,000 distinct CDR3 sequences in the sample, about 25% were seen once. These records were also assigned to another study, of T cells of mothers and their children.

The sample consisted of blood. Every receptor here comes from a boy aged 10-17 years in good health.

The chain uses TRBV24-1 and TRBJ2-3; 9 bases agree with TRBD2. Germline V CDR1 and CDR2: KGHDR, SFDVKD. CDR3 length equals 15 residues. The V gene end was trimmed by 7 bases and the J gene end by 0 bases; junction bases not matched to a gene: 4. CDR3 coding DNA: TGTGCCACCAGCCCTAGCGGGGTAAGCACAGATACGCAGTATTTT. Translating it yields CATSPSGVSTDTQYF.

The rearrangement links TRBV6-5 to TRBJ2-3; 15 bases are a match to TRBD2. In germline, CDR1 is MNHEY, CDR2 SVGAGI. There are 19 residues in the CDR3. The junction had 6 bases not matched to a gene; V was cut back by 2 bases and J by 0 bases. The CDR3 sequence is CASSYGLAGGLRSTDTQYF. The CDR3 DNA follows: TGTGCCAGCAGTTACGGACTAGCGGGGGGGCTCCGTAGCACAGATACGCAGTATTTT.

About this clonotype: At one end the junction does not follow the germline gene, possibly because of a read error. The genes are TRBV12-3 or TRBV12-4 and TRBJ1-1; D gene ambiguous. The CDR3 covers 13 residues. CDR3 loop: CVSSLASNTEAFF. Here the CDR3 DNA reads TGTGTCAGCAGTTTGGCCTCCAACACTGAAGCTTTCTTT.

This clonotype was counted between two and nine times. A junction boundary mismatches the germline segment, possibly from a read error. The V call is TRBV18, the J call TRBJ1-2; 7 positions match TRBD1. Germline V gene data show CDR1 as KGHSH and CDR2 as LQKENI. CDR3 length equals 15 residues. In nucleotides, the CDR3 is TGTGCCAGCTCACCCGGGACAGAAGCTAACCATGGCTACACCTTC. This translates into CASSPGTEANHGYTF. Full variable domain (missing parts from reference TRBV18 and TRBJ1-2): NAGVMQNPRHLVRRRGQEARLRCSPMKGHSHVYWYRQLPEEGLKFMVYLQKENIIDESGMPKERFSAEFPKEGPSILRIQQVVRGDSAAYFCASSPGTEANHGYTFGSGTRLTVV.

The chain couples TRBV7-2 to TRBJ2-3; D possibly corresponds to TRBD2 (5 bases). The V end was cut by 8 bases, the J end by 3 bases, with 18 bases between. The CDR3 sequence is 15 residues long. Germline values: CDR1 SGHTA, CDR2 FQGNSA. CDR3 amino acids: CASRPRAGGTDTQYF. The CDR3, as DNA: TGTGCCAGCCGCCCCCGTGCGGGTGGGACAGATACGCAGTATTTT.

Details on this clonotype: Since the CDR3 does not end with the conserved phenylalanine or tryptophan, this likely comes from a read error. The V gene is TRBV7-2, the J gene TRBJ1-1; tentatively, D is TRBD1 (6 bases). Germline CDR1 and CDR2: SGHTA and FQGNSA. V was clipped by 1 base and J by 1 base, with 10 bases between them. The CDR3 runs to 15 residues. The CDR3 region is CASSLVLGANTEAFL. CDR3 in DNA: TGTGCCAGCAGCTTAGTGCTGGGGGCGAACACTGAAGCTTTCCTT.

V gene TRBV5-1 combines with J gene TRBJ1-1; 12 bases align to TRBD1. CDR1 and CDR2 from the germline V gene are SGHRS and YFSETQ. The junction had 9 bases not matched to a gene; V was cut back by 3 bases and J by 6 bases. The CDR3 contains 16 residues. The DNA for the CDR3 is TGCGCCAGCAGCTGGGGACAGGGGGCGTTCTCAGCTGAAGCTTTCTTT. Translating gives CASSWGQGAFSAEAFF.

The chain combines TRBV5-1 with TRBJ2-7; 7 nucleotides align to TRBD2. Near its end, the DNA agrees better with TRBJ2-1, so the J call may be wrong. Germline CDR1 is SGHRS and CDR2 is YFSETQ. This CDR3 comprises 14 residues. This chain's CDR3 is CASSLDLADNEQFF. The CDR3, as DNA: TGCGCCAGCAGCTTGGATCTAGCGGACAATGAGCAGTTCTTC.

The table lists this clonotype with a few counts. The chain carries TRBV18 and TRBJ2-4, with D unclear. From germline, CDR1 is KGHSH and CDR2 LQKENI. The ends were cut back, 1 base at V and 0 bases at J, with 4 bases in the middle. The CDR3 runs to 14 residues. The CDR3 is CASSPQPAKNIQYF. The DNA of the CDR3 is TGTGCCAGCTCACCACAACCAGCCAAAAACATTCAGTACTTC.

The rearrangement uses TRBV28 and TRBJ2-3; the D gene is possibly TRBD1 (6 bases). V shed 1 base and J shed 4 bases, with 15 bases lying between them. The CDR3 sequence is 16 residues long. Germline V gene lookup returns CDR1 MDHEN and CDR2 SYDVKM. CDR3 bases: TGTGCCAGCAGTTTATTCTCAGGGGAAGATGCAGATACGCAGTATTTT. It translates to CASSLFSGEDADTQYF.